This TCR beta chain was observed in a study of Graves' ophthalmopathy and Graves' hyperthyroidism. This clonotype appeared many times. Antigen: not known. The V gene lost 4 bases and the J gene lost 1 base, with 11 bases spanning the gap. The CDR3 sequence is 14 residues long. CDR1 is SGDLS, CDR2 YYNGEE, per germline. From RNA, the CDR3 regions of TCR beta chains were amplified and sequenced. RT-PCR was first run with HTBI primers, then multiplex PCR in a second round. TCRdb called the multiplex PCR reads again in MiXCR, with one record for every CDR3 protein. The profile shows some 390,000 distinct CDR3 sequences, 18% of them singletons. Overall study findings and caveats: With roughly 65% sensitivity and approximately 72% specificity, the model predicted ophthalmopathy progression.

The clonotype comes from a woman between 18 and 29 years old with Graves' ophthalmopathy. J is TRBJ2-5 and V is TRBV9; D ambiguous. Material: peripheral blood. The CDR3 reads CASSPRVGQETQYF. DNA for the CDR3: TGTGCCAGCAGCCCTCGGGTCGGCCAAGAGACCCAGTACTTC.